This T cell receptor beta chain is drawn from a study of T cell responses to AZD1222 COVID-19 vaccine. Study outcomes and limitations: When two AZD1222 doses had been given, Spike-specific TCR breadth and depth rose.

About this clone: The antigen remains undetermined.

The table came from immunoSEQ multiplex PCR; TCRdb's copy has only in-frame clones and leaves some out. The sample contains about 160,000 clones, about nine tenths of which appear only once. Sequenced here: peripheral blood, sampled on day 0 of AZD1222 vaccination. The source is an adult in good health.

CDR3 nucleotide sequence: TGTGCCAGCACCCGGGACAGCCGTAATTCACCCCTCCACTTT. It codes for CASTRDSRNSPLHF. This chain connects TRBV18 to TRBJ1-6; 7 nucleotides align to TRBD1. The germline V gene encodes CDR1 KGHSH and CDR2 LQKENI. The CDR3 has 14 amino acids. V lost 8 bases, J lost 6 bases, and 7 bases stayed unmatched. The full variable domain, rest sourced from reference TRBV18 and TRBJ1-6, is NAGVMQNPRHLVRRRGQEARLRCSPMKGHSHVYWYRQLPEEGLKFMVYLQKENIIDESGMPKERFSAEFPKEGPSILRIQQVVRGDSAAYFCASTRDSRNSPLHFGNGTRLTVT.